This T cell receptor (beta chain) is from a study of regulatory T cells in long-lasting Graves disease. Study overall: Antithyroid drugs had been taken by newly diagnosed Graves' patients for under 3 months. Findings and limits, study-wide: Small numbers of samples may have cut accuracy.

V lost 4 bases, J lost 5 bases, and 15 bases lay in between. The germline gives CDR1 LGHNT, CDR2 FRNRAP. This CDR3 has 15 residues. In regard to this clonotype: No antigen is known for it.

Time point reported: newly diagnosed GD, antithyroid drugs for less than 3 months. TCR sequences were obtained from RNA taken from PBMCs. Arm-PCR of CDR3 regions and iRepertoire HTBI primers were used to build TCR beta libraries. From the multiplex PCR reads, TCRdb called clonotypes with MiXCR, one entry per CDR3 protein. The data show over 200,000 distinct CDR3 sequences, more than 15% seen once. These same data were also listed under a study on T cells in Graves' hyperthyroidism and ophthalmopathy. That paper adds: Exclusion followed for patients with uncontrolled infection, other autoimmune disease, pregnancy or lactation.

Sequences were derived from peripheral blood mononuclear cells (PBMCs), sampled at new diagnosis, from a patient treated with antithyroid drugs. The sequence was obtained from a woman in her thirties with Graves disease. The chain is built from TRBV12-5 and TRBJ1-5; a possible D gene is TRBD1 (6 bases). CDR3 region: CASGSPGHLDQPQHF. The CDR3 bases are TGTGCTAGTGGTTCCCCGGGACACCTCGATCAGCCCCAGCATTTT.